This TCR beta chain was sequenced in a study of identical twins. Template switching, a step in the protocol, added a universal primer site, and cDNA carried unique molecular identifiers. TCRdb reprocessed the 5' RACE reads via MiXCR and lists one record per CDR3 protein. The table records a few hundred thousand distinct CDR3 sequences, approximately 17% of them present only once. The V gene lost 3 bases and the J gene lost 4 bases, with 12 bases spanning the gap. The CDR3 loop spans 14 amino acids. Germline V CDR1 and CDR2: MDHEN, SYDVKM. Ten or more counts support this clonotype. This sequence was found in a man aged 50 or older in good health. The material sequenced was naive T cells sorted from blood. The chain joins TRBV28 to TRBJ1-1, with unresolved D. The CDR3 loop reads CASSFAGKVTEAFF. For the CDR3, the DNA is TGTGCCAGCAGTTTCGCAGGCAAGGTCACTGAAGCTTTCTTT.